These 7 T cell receptor beta chains were all obtained from the same sample, sequenced in a study of neurological immune-mediated disorders. TCRdb independently ran MiXCR on the 5' RACE reads; one entry per CDR3 protein. The sample yields some 38,000 distinct CDR3 sequences, more than 4.5% seen once. Sequences were obtained from CD4+ T cells from blood. These receptors were obtained from a man in his late teens or twenties in good health.

The sample holds many counts of this clonotype. The chain links TRBV7-8 to TRBJ2-5; 11 bases map to TRBD1. V lost 5 bases and J lost 0; bases outside the gene matches: 5. Germline lookup yields CDR1 SGHVS and CDR2 FQNEAQ. The CDR3 has 16 residues. CDR3 DNA: TGTGCCAGCAGCGCATGGACAGGGGGCGACCAAGAGACCCAGTACTTC. Its protein product is CASSAWTGGDQETQYF.

This clonotype came up many times. V usage is TRBV7-9 and J usage is TRBJ1-5; TRBD1 might be the D (5 bases). Germline V lookup: CDR1 SEHNR, CDR2 FQNEAQ (reference sequence). V lost 7 bases and J lost 7, with 11 bases in between. This CDR3 is built from 12 residues. The CDR3 DNA reads as TGTGCCAGCACCTACGGGGACCAGCCCCAGCATTTT. This translates into CASTYGDQPQHF. The entire variable domain, with the rest obtained from reference TRBV7-9 and TRBJ1-5, is as follows: DTGVSQNPRHKITKRGQNVTFRCDPISEHNRLYWYRQTLGQGPEFLTYFQNEAQLEKSRLLSDRFSAERPKGSFSTLEIQRTEQGDSAMYLCASTYGDQPQHFGDGTRLSIL.

The table lists this clonotype with many counts. The CDR3 DNA reads TGTGCCATCGGGACCGCACAGGGATCCCTGGAGACCCAGTACTTC. Residues: CAIGTAQGSLETQYF. This chain connects TRBV10-3 to TRBJ2-5, with D possibly matching TRBD1 (6 bases). The CDR3 covers 15 residues. Looked up from germline, CDR1 is ENHRY and CDR2 is SYGVKD. The germline V and J ends were trimmed by 8 bases and 5 bases, with 21 bases remaining between them.

The chain is built from TRBV20-1 and TRBJ1-6; D is undetermined. CDR3 length: 14 residues. Between the trimmed V and J ends, which lost 0 bases and 5 bases, there was a span of 8 bases. Germline V gives CDR1 DFQATT, CDR2 SNEGSKA (reference sequence). CDR3 in amino acids: CSARDAGNNSPLHF. The CDR3 coding sequence is TGCAGTGCTAGAGATGCGGGGAATAATTCACCCCTCCACTTT.

This clonotype has ten or more counts. The chain combines TRBV5-1 with TRBJ1-1; D gene ambiguous. V was shortened by 4 bases and J by 4 bases, with 11 bases between the two germline ends. This CDR3 is 13 amino acids long. Germline CDR1 reads SGHRS; CDR2 reads YFSETQ. CDR3: CASSDAASTEAFF. DNA of the CDR3: TGCGCCAGCAGCGACGCGGCCAGCACTGAAGCTTTCTTT.

Of note for this clonotype: A read error is possible here, since a much larger clone lies one base away. V and J are TRBV20-1 and TRBJ1-1; 10 bases line up with TRBD1. V trimming: 0 bases; J trimming: 7 bases; junction bases outside the gene matches: 5. This CDR3 is 14 amino acids long. Germline V CDR1 and CDR2: DFQATT, SNEGSKA (reference sequence). The CDR3 nucleotides are TGCAGTGCTAGAGAGGTGACAGGGGGCAGTGAAGCTTTCTTT. Its translation is CSAREVTGGSEAFF.

This clonotype has ten or more counts. This chain uses TRBV9 with TRBJ1-6, with D uncertain. Trimming cost V 7 bases and J 6 bases, with 8 bases left between them. The CDR3 is 12 amino acids. Per the germline V gene, CDR1 is SGDLS and CDR2 is YYNGEE. This chain's CDR3 is CASGRLNSPLHF. The CDR3 DNA follows: TGTGCCAGCGGACGGCTTAATTCACCCCTCCACTTT.